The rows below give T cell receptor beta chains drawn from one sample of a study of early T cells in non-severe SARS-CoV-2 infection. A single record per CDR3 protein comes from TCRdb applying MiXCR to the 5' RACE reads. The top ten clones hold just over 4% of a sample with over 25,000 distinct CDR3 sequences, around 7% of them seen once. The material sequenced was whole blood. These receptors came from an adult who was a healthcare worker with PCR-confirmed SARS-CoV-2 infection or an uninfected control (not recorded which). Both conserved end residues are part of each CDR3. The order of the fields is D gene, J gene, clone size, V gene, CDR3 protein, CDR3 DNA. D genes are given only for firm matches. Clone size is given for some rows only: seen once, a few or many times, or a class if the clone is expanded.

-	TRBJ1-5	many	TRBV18	CASSRESGQPQHF	TGTGCCAGCTCGCGGGAGTCGGGGCAGCCCCAGCATTTT
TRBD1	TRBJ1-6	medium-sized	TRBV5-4	CAFVADGTGNSPLHF	TGTGCCTTTGTAGCTGACGGGACAGGGAATTCACCCCTCCACTTT
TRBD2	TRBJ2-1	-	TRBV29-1	CSVEAPSGSPSSYNEQFF	TGCAGCGTCGAAGCCCCTAGCGGGAGCCCGAGCTCCTACAATGAGCAGTTCTTC
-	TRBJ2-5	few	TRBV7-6	CASSLEKETQYF	TGTGCCAGCAGCTTGGAAAAAGAGACCCAGTACTTC
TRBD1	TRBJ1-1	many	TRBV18	CASSPGGTGGFEAFF	TGTGCCAGCTCACCCGGCGGGACAGGGGGCTTTGAAGCTTTCTTT
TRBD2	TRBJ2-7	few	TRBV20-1	CSARDVRVSGRRDEQYF	TGCAGTGCTAGAGATGTTAGAGTCAGCGGGAGACGGGACGAGCAGTACTTC
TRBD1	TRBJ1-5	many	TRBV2	CASSLDRGIQPQHF	TGTGCCAGCAGCCTGGACAGGGGGATTCAGCCCCAGCATTTT
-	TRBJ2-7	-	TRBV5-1	CASSLGSPLNYEQYF	TGCGCCAGCAGCCTCGGGTCGCCTCTGAACTACGAGCAGTACTTC
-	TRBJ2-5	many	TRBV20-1	CSARGGAGETQYF	TGCAGTGCGAGGGGGGGAGCGGGAGAGACCCAGTACTTC
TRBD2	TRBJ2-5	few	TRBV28	CASSSRGLAVKTQYF	TGTGCCAGCAGTTCTCGAGGACTAGCAGTAAAGACCCAGTACTTC
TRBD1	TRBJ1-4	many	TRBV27	CASRRQGFNEKLFF	TGTGCCAGCAGGCGACAGGGATTTAATGAAAAACTGTTTTTT